This TCR beta chain comes out of a study of T cell repertoires in cytomegalovirus infection. Study-wide background: Through public TCR beta signatures, both CMV infection and matching HLA type were indicated.

TCRdb reprocessed the reads with MiXCR, giving one entry per CDR3 protein. Of 150,000 to 200,000 distinct CDR3 sequences listed, 28% were seen once; the top ten hold around 29%. Per germline, CDR1 MNHNY and CDR2 SVGAGI (reference sequence). This CDR3 has 12 residues. Trimming left V 5 bases short and J 15 bases short, with 17 bases between. Of note for this clonotype: Antigen specificity is unknown.

Study observations and caveats: CMV-specific TCR beta clonotypes restricted by HLA-C dominated the ex vivo response. Using cumulative public TCR beta family frequency, the authors identified those who carried CMV together with the relevant HLA.

Sequenced: PBMCs. This receptor was identified in a human donor in good health (CMV status not recorded). Some clones in this sample may be carry-over from other donors' samples. The chain is built from TRBV6-6 and TRBJ2-1; D gene unclear. CDR3 region: CASSPDGPRRFF. The CDR3 DNA is TGTGCCAGCAGTCCAGACGGACCACGGCGGTTCTTC.